One and the same sample provided the 13 T cell receptor beta chains below, sequenced in a study of T cells in Graves' hyperthyroidism and ophthalmopathy. RNA transcripts were the template for amplifying TCR beta CDR3 regions. The HTBI primer set was used in a first-round RT-PCR of the TCR CDR3. TCRdb re-called the multiplex PCR reads through MiXCR, storing one row per CDR3 protein. The table records 500,000 to 600,000 distinct CDR3 sequences, 20% of them present only once. Sequencing input: blood. These receptors were obtained from a man aged 40-50 years with Graves' ophthalmopathy.

In its sample, this clonotype was seen a few times. The rearrangement links TRBV20-1 to TRBJ2-1, with 12 positions matching TRBD2. This CDR3 is built from 15 residues. Germline trimming cut 6 bases from V and 5 bases from J; bases unmatched to any gene: 8. Germline CDR1 is DFQATT and CDR2 is SNEGSKA (reference sequence). CDR3 sequence: CSAILTSGGHNEQFF. The CDR3 DNA reads TGCAGTGCGATTCTCACTAGCGGGGGGCACAATGAGCAGTTCTTC.

This chain connects TRBV6-1 to TRBJ2-3; D may match TRBD1 or TRBD2 (5 bases each). Germline-derived CDR1 and CDR2 are MNHNS and SASEGT. CDR3 length: 14 amino acids. V lost 5 bases to trimming and J lost 3 bases, with 12 bases between them. The DNA for the CDR3 is TGTGCCAGCAGTTCGGGGTGGGGGACAGATACGCAGTATTTT. It encodes CASSSGWGTDTQYF.

V gene TRBV11-2 combines with J gene TRBJ2-5, with 11 bases that match TRBD1. The CDR3 consists of 14 residues. Germline loops: CDR1 SGHAT, CDR2 FQNNGV. J lost 5 bases, V lost 6 bases, and 5 bases had no gene match. CDR3 coding DNA: TGTGCCAGCAGAGATCGGGACAGGGGGGAGACCCAGTACTTC. This encodes CASRDRDRGETQYF.

The chain couples TRBV12-3 or TRBV12-4 to TRBJ2-2; 9 bases align to TRBD2. J was trimmed by 3 bases and V by 7 bases; bases with no gene match: 9. The CDR3 contains 16 residues. Written as DNA, the CDR3 is TGTGCCAGCACTAGGGCGGGAGGGCCCGACACCGGGGAGCTGTTTTTT. Protein product: CASTRAGGPDTGELFF.

To note about this clonotype: At one boundary the junction diverges from the germline segment, which might be a read error. This rearrangement joins TRBV24-1 to TRBJ2-5, with 8 bases lining up with TRBD1. Germline values: CDR1 KGHDR, CDR2 SFDVKD. CDR3 size: 15 residues. The CDR3 DNA is TGTGCCACCAGTGACGGGGACAGGTACCAAGAGATCCAGTACTTC. Translated, it gives CATSDGDRYQEIQYF.

In this sample, this clonotype turned up a few times. V gene TRBV6-1 combines with J gene TRBJ1-5; possible D gene TRBD1, 5 bases. With 8 bases removed from V and 3 bases from J, the gap between germline ends came to 20 bases. Germline V gene lookup returns CDR1 MNHNS and CDR2 SASEGT. The CDR3 has 16 residues. The CDR3 here is CASVQGVRVDNQPQHF. In nucleotides, the CDR3 is TGTGCCAGCGTACAAGGTGTCAGGGTGGACAATCAGCCCCAGCATTTT.

V and J are TRBV6-2 or TRBV6-3 and TRBJ2-3; tentative D call: TRBD1 (5 bases). Per the germline V gene, CDR1 is MNHEY and CDR2 is SVGEGT. The CDR3 length is 17 residues. Trimming left V 0 bases short and J 0 bases short, with 13 bases between. The CDR3 sequence: CASSYSIQAVSTDTQYF. CDR3 coding DNA: TGTGCCAGCAGTTACTCGATACAGGCGGTGAGCACAGATACGCAGTATTTT.

Only a few counts were recorded for this clonotype. Since a much larger clone is just one base distant, this may be a read error. The chain recombines TRBV7-9 with TRBJ1-5, with unresolved D. The CDR3 contains 14 residues. Germline values: CDR1 SEHNR, CDR2 FQNEAQ (reference sequence). CDR3 region: CASSHLGSNRPQHF. DNA of the CDR3: TGTGCCAGCAGCCACCTGGGGAGCAATCGGCCCCAGCATTTT.

This clonotype was observed many times. CDR3 residues: CASSLEFSGFSTDTQYF. The CDR3 DNA reads TGTGCCAGCAGCTTAGAATTTTCGGGTTTTAGCACAGATACGCAGTATTTT. J is TRBJ2-3 and V is TRBV11-2; D gene unclear. Germline CDR1 SGHAT, CDR2 FQNNGV. The ends were cut back, 0 bases at V and 0 bases at J, with 13 bases in the middle. The CDR3 covers 17 residues.

The chain joins TRBV5-1 to TRBJ2-7; D is unclear. The V and J ends lost 3 bases and 0 bases respectively, with 13 bases between them. The CDR3 loop spans 15 amino acids. In germline, CDR1 is SGHRS, CDR2 YFSETQ. The CDR3 DNA sequence: TGCGCCAGCAGCTCGCCGACTGATCACTCCTACGAGCAGTACTTC. As protein: CASSSPTDHSYEQYF.

The chain uses TRBV2 and TRBJ1-2, with unresolved D. Trimming took 4 bases from V and 6 from J, leaving 15 bases between them. CDR1 is SNHLY and CDR2 is FYNNEI in the germline V gene. This CDR3 has 14 residues. This chain's CDR3 is CASSVEGVSDGYTF. In DNA form, the CDR3 reads TGTGCCAGCAGTGTCGAGGGAGTTTCGGATGGCTACACCTTC.

The V call is TRBV2, the J call TRBJ1-5; D not certain. Trimming removed 0 bases at V and 1 base at J, with 7 bases between. This CDR3 spans 15 amino acids. CDR1 and CDR2 from the germline V gene are SNHLY and FYNNEI. Written as DNA, the CDR3 is TGTGCCAGCAGTGAAGCGCTTCGGAGCAATCAGCCCCAGCATTTT. Translating it yields CASSEALRSNQPQHF.

The chain couples TRBV19 to TRBJ1-2; D not certain. V lost 10 bases to trimming and J lost 7 bases, with 13 bases between them. Looked up from germline, CDR1 is LNHDA and CDR2 is SQIVND (reference sequence). The CDR3 loop spans 11 amino acids. CDR3 bases: TGTGCCACCACCAGAGGAAGTGGCTACACCTTC. This gives the protein CATTRGSGYTF. The entire variable domain, with the rest obtained from reference TRBV19 and TRBJ1-2, is as follows: DGGITQSPKYLFRKEGQNVTLSCEQNLNHDAMYWYRQDPGQGLRLIYYSQIVNDFQKGDIAEGYSVSREKKESFPLTVTSAQKNPTAFYLCATTRGSGYTFGSGTRLTVV.